One sample yielded the 18 T cell receptor beta chains listed below, sequenced in a study of cytomegalovirus exposure and HLA in healthy donors. Primers included in the PCR were 60 Vbeta and 13 Jbeta primers. Profiling relied on immunoSEQ multiplex PCR, and the TCRdb table lists in-frame clones only, not all of them. This sample has approximately 290,000 clones, with around 80% found just once. The specimen sequenced was PBMCs. The source of these receptors is a girl aged 2 to 9 in good health and CMV-seronegative.

The CDR3 DNA sequence: TGTGCCAGCAGCTTTGGGGACAGGGGTGCGAGGAACACTGAAGCTTTCTTT. Translating it yields CASSFGDRGARNTEAFF. The gene calls are TRBV7-9 and TRBJ1-1; 10 nucleotides match TRBD1. This CDR3 comprises 17 residues. V was clipped by 3 bases and J by 1 base; unmatched bases: 8. The V gene's germline CDR1 is SEHNR and CDR2 FQNEAQ (reference sequence).

This rearrangement joins TRBV7-9 to TRBJ1-1; 9 bases fit TRBD1. The length of the CDR3 is 17 residues. Trimming cost V 4 bases and J 4 bases; bases outside gene matches: 13. Germline V lookup: CDR1 SEHNR, CDR2 FQNEAQ (reference sequence). DNA for the CDR3: TGTGCCAGCAGCTCGCTCCGGGACAGGGAAGAGGGCACTGAAGCTTTCTTT. Translation: CASSSLRDREEGTEAFF.

The chain joins TRBV11-2 to TRBJ2-1; 12 positions match TRBD2. The CDR3 spans 16 residues. Germline V gives CDR1 SGHAT, CDR2 FQNNGV. With 2 bases clipped from V and 6 bases from J, the junction kept 5 bases outside the gene matches. CDR3 in DNA: TGTGCCAGCAGCTTAAGACTAGCGGGAGCCTTCAATGAGCAGTTCTTC. It codes for CASSLRLAGAFNEQFF.

This clone appeared a few times. The chain is built from TRBV5-1 and TRBJ2-7; 10 bases line up with TRBD2. J was trimmed by 1 base and V by 1 base; bases with no gene match: 8. The CDR3 totals 17 residues. Germline CDR1 is SGHRS and CDR2 is YFSETQ. CDR3: CASSLPDSGGWSYEQYF. CDR3 coding DNA: TGCGCCAGCAGCTTGCCTGATAGCGGGGGGTGGTCCTACGAGCAGTACTTC.

The chain couples TRBV30 to TRBJ1-2; possibly TRBD1 for D (6 bases). V was cut by 0 bases and J by 10 bases, with 21 bases left in between. Germline CDR1 GTSNPN, CDR2 SVGIG (reference sequence). This CDR3 has 15 residues. CDR3 nucleotide sequence: TGTGCCTGGAGTGTATATTTCGGGGGGGCCGGATCCTACACCTTC. This translates into CAWSVYFGGAGSYTF.

The chain has TRBV10-1 and TRBJ1-2, with TRBD1 matching over 7 bases. V lost 5 bases, J lost 5 bases, and 5 bases stayed unmatched. The V gene's germline CDR1 is WNHNN and CDR2 SYGVQD (reference sequence). The CDR3 runs 13 residues. CDR3 loop: CASSQQGTYGYTF. DNA of the CDR3: TGCGCCAGCAGTCAACAGGGGACTTATGGCTACACCTTC.

The J gene is TRBJ2-6, the V gene TRBV28; TRBD2 is a possible D gene (5 bases). Per germline, CDR1 MDHEN and CDR2 SYDVKM. V gave up 8 bases and J gave up 6 bases, with 14 bases separating them. The CDR3 length is 14 residues. This CDR3 is CASLRAGEANVLTF. CDR3 coding DNA: TGTGCCAGCTTACGGGCCGGGGAGGCCAACGTCCTGACTTTC.

The rearrangement joins TRBV7-6 to TRBJ2-7; D gene ambiguous. From germline, CDR1 is SGHVS and CDR2 FNYEAQ. With 1 base removed from V and 2 bases from J, the gap between germline ends came to 9 bases. The CDR3 extends over 14 amino acids. CDR3 nucleotide sequence: TGTGCCAGCAGCTTAGTGCCAGGAACCTACGAGCAGTACTTC. Encoded protein: CASSLVPGTYEQYF.

This clone came up once. The V and J genes are TRBV9 and TRBJ2-7; 7 nucleotides match TRBD1. CDR3 length equals 14 residues. Germline values: CDR1 SGDLS, CDR2 YYNGEE. With V trimmed by 0 bases and J by 5 bases, 5 bases remained unmatched. CDR3 residues: CASSVASQGDEQYF. CDR3 nucleotides: TGTGCCAGCAGCGTAGCAAGCCAGGGGGACGAGCAGTACTTC.

Here the CDR3 reads CALGLAGQSSYEQYF. The CDR3 DNA reads as TGTGCCTTGGGGCTTGCGGGACAGAGCTCCTACGAGCAGTACTTC. The gene calls are TRBV30 and TRBJ2-7; tentative D call: TRBD1 (7 bases). Germline V gives CDR1 GTSNPN, CDR2 SVGIG (reference sequence). The CDR3 runs to 15 residues. V dropped 7 bases and J dropped 0 bases, with 19 bases sitting between them. Combining the CDR3 with reference TRBV30 and TRBJ2-7 gives the whole variable domain SQTIHQWPATLVQPVGSPLSLECTVEGTSNPNLYWYRQAAGRGLQLLFYSVGIGQISSEVPQNLSASRPQDRQFILSSKKLLLSDSGFYLCALGLAGQSSYEQYFGPGTRLTVT.

The chain employs TRBV14 and TRBJ2-7, with D maybe TRBD2 (6 bases). V was shortened by 0 bases and J by 0 bases, with 15 bases between the two germline ends. The CDR3 consists of 17 residues. Germline V gene lookup returns CDR1 SGHDN and CDR2 FVKESK. The CDR3 sequence is CASSQEAGHLPSYEQYF. CDR3 nucleotides: TGTGCCAGCAGCCAAGAGGCGGGGCACCTTCCCTCCTACGAGCAGTACTTC.

This clone was seen a single time. The J gene is TRBJ1-6, the V gene TRBV5-1; 7 bases are a match to TRBD1. The V and J ends lost 2 bases and 10 bases, in that order; junction bases with no gene match: 3. Germline V gene sequence: CDR1 SGHRS, CDR2 YFSETQ. The CDR3 has 13 amino acids. CDR3 sequence (DNA): TGCGCCAGCAGCTTACAGGGGCAATCACCCCTCCACTTT. Its protein is CASSLQGQSPLHF.

The chain carries TRBV4-2 and TRBJ1-2; no clear D gene. V dropped 0 bases and J dropped 7 bases, with 9 bases sitting between them. CDR1 and CDR2 from the germline V gene are LGHNA and YNFKEQ. This CDR3 is 13 amino acids long. The chain's CDR3 is CASSQEDRGGYTF. CDR3 nucleotides: TGTGCCAGCAGCCAAGAGGATCGGGGTGGCTACACCTTC.

This clone occurred a few times. The chain recombines TRBV9 with TRBJ1-2; D perhaps matches TRBD1 (6 bases). CDR1 is SGDLS and CDR2 is YYNGEE in the germline V gene. This CDR3 comprises 15 residues. Between the trimmed V and J ends, which lost 7 bases and 0 bases, there was a span of 16 bases. The CDR3 DNA reads as TGTGCCAGCGCCGGCGGGGGCAGACCTAACTATGGCTACACCTTC. It specifies CASAGGGRPNYGYTF.

V is TRBV6-5 and J is TRBJ2-7; 8 positions match TRBD2. After removal of 5 bases from V and 3 bases from J, the junction contained 6 bases not matched to a gene. This CDR3 contains 14 residues. In germline, CDR1 is MNHEY, CDR2 SVGAGI. The CDR3 loop reads CASSLSSGLYEQYF. The CDR3 nucleotides read TGTGCCAGCAGTCTCTCTAGCGGGCTCTACGAGCAGTACTTC.

The V and J genes are TRBV4-2 and TRBJ1-4, with 7 nucleotides matching TRBD1. V was clipped by 3 bases and J by 0 bases; unmatched bases: 4. Germline V gene data show CDR1 as LGHNA and CDR2 as YNFKEQ. The CDR3 sequence is 16 residues long. The CDR3 bases are TGTGCCAGCAGCCATCTTGGACAGGCAACTAATGAAAAACTGTTTTTT. Translating it yields CASSHLGQATNEKLFF.

The rearrangement joins TRBV25-1 to TRBJ2-1; weak D call: TRBD2 (5 bases). CDR1 and CDR2 (germline): MGHDK, SYGVNS. V was shortened by 2 bases and J by 4 bases, with 9 bases between the two germline ends. The CDR3 is made up of 14 amino acids. The CDR3 DNA is TGTGCCAGCAGTGAACGAGGACTTTACAATGAGCAGTTCTTC. Its protein is CASSERGLYNEQFF.

This sequence joins TRBV7-9 and TRBJ2-5; 7 bases align to TRBD1. In germline, CDR1 is SEHNR, CDR2 FQNEAQ (reference sequence). V gave up 5 bases and J gave up 1 base; unmatched junction bases: 4. The CDR3 contains 14 residues. The CDR3 loop reads CASSPGQLQETQYF. In DNA form, the CDR3 reads TGTGCCAGCAGCCCGGGACAGCTCCAAGAGACCCAGTACTTC.